The rows below give T cell receptor beta chains drawn from one sample of a study of prognosis after radiotherapy for stage I lung cancer. TCRdb used MiXCR to reprocess the multiplex PCR reads, holding one entry per CDR3 protein. The table includes roughly 30,000 distinct CDR3 sequences, under 35% detected once. Sequencing was performed on PBMCs, taken before or after stereotactic body radiation therapy (not recorded which). The receptors were sampled from a donor aged 50 or older with non-small cell lung cancer. CDR3s include the opening cysteine and the closing phenylalanine or tryptophan. A D gene is named only where the DNA matches it firmly. Expanded clones get a size class; other rows say once, few or many, or leave the size out.

clone_size	d_call	v_call	j_call	cdr3_aa	cdr3_nt
.	.	TRBV6-1	TRBJ2-1	CASSLVGDEQFF	TGTGCCAGCAGTCTAGTAGGCGATGAGCAGTTCTTC
many	.	TRBV28	TRBJ2-3	CASSLGGRPSSTDTQYF	TGTGCCAGCAGTTTGGGGGGCCGCCCCTCAAGCACAGATACGCAGTATTTT
.	.	TRBV6-1	TRBJ2-5	CASSERRATVETQYF	TGTGCCAGCAGTGAAAGACGGGCGACAGTAGAGACCCAGTACTTC
many	.	TRBV5-1	TRBJ2-7	CASSKGGLVEQYF	TGCGCCAGCAGCAAAGGAGGTCTGGTAGAGCAGTACTTC
many	TRBD1	TRBV10-3	TRBJ2-7	CAISPGTGATYEQYF	TGTGCCATCAGTCCCGGGACAGGGGCCACCTACGAGCAGTACTTC
.	TRBD1	TRBV6-1	TRBJ1-6	CASSDGTGGNSPLHF	TGTGCCAGCAGTGATGGGACAGGGGGTAATTCACCCCTCCACTTT
.	.	TRBV5-6	TRBJ1-1	CASSLTDREAFF	TGTGCCAGCAGCTTGACAGACAGGGAAGCTTTCTTT
many	.	TRBV7-9	TRBJ2-1	CASPWEGQGENEQFF	TGTGCCAGCCCCTGGGAGGGGCAGGGGGAAAATGAGCAGTTCTTC
many	TRBD1	TRBV5-6	TRBJ2-7	CASSLGQSTYEQYF	TGTGCCAGCAGCCTGGGACAGTCTACCTACGAGCAGTACTTC
many	.	TRBV9	TRBJ1-2	CASSPREGGYTF	TGTGCCAGCAGCCCCCGGGAAGGTGGCTACACCTTC
.	TRBD1	TRBV6-1	TRBJ1-2	CASSRDRDYGYTF	TGTGCCAGCAGTAGAGACAGGGACTATGGCTACACCTTC
many	TRBD2	TRBV2	TRBJ2-1	CASSEWGTSGLDEQFF	TGTGCCAGCAGTGAATGGGGGACTAGCGGCTTGGATGAGCAGTTCTTC
many	.	TRBV5-4	TRBJ2-3	CASSRDFEDTQYF	TGTGCCAGCAGCCGGGACTTCGAAGATACGCAGTATTTT
.	.	TRBV12-3/TRBV12-4	TRBJ2-1	CASSPLEGLEQFF	TGTGCCAGCAGCCCCCTGGAGGGCCTTGAGCAGTTCTTC
.	.	TRBV27	TRBJ2-7	CASSWGFSGSYEQYF	TGTGCCAGCAGTTGGGGGTTTTCCGGCTCCTACGAGCAGTACTTC
many	.	TRBV19	TRBJ1-2	CASSSTTVIYGYTF	TGTGCCAGTAGTTCCACGACAGTCATTTATGGCTACACCTTC
many	.	TRBV4-2	TRBJ1-2	CASSQDPAGPNYGYTF	TGTGCCAGCAGCCAAGATCCGGCCGGGCCCAACTATGGCTACACCTTC
many	.	TRBV5-1	TRBJ1-1	CASSFWDKNTEAFF	TGCGCCAGCAGCTTTTGGGACAAGAACACTGAAGCTTTCTTT
many	TRBD1	TRBV7-3	TRBJ2-5	CASSLTRDSQETQYF	TGTGCCAGCAGCTTAACCCGGGACAGCCAAGAGACCCAGTACTTC
many	.	TRBV11-3	TRBJ1-4	CASSSTRASGDEKLFF	TGTGCCAGCAGCTCAACCCGGGCCTCAGGGGATGAAAAACTGTTTTTT
many	.	TRBV6-1	TRBJ2-7	CASSRYEQYF	TGTGCCAGCAGTCGCTACGAGCAGTACTTC
many	TRBD2	TRBV12-3/TRBV12-4	TRBJ2-2	CASSFKSGGTTGELFF	TGTGCCAGCAGTTTCAAAAGCGGGGGCACCACCGGGGAGCTGTTTTTT
.	.	TRBV6-5	TRBJ1-5	CASSYPNPDSSGNQPQHF	TGTGCCAGCAGTTACCCTAATCCTGACAGTTCTGGCAATCAGCCCCAGCATTTT
many	.	TRBV7-9	TRBJ1-1	CASTQGLNTEAFF	TGTGCCAGCACCCAGGGCCTGAACACTGAAGCTTTCTTT
.	TRBD1	TRBV27	TRBJ2-3	CASSTSDRGGTDTQYF	TGTGCCAGCAGTACCTCGGACAGGGGTGGCACAGATACGCAGTATTTT
.	.	TRBV6-7	TRBJ2-2	CASSYSRRRGANLGAVF	TGTGCCAGCAGTTACTCGAGGCGCCGCGGGGCTAACCTGGGAGCTGTTTTT
once	.	TRBV27	TRBJ1-5	CASSSTWAHPQHF	TGTGCCAGCAGTTCGACATGGGCCCATCCCCAGCATTTT
many	.	TRBV20-1	TRBJ1-5	CSARDSGYLGNQPQHF	TGCAGTGCTAGAGATTCCGGGTATCTAGGCAATCAGCCCCAGCATTTT
.	TRBD1	TRBV30	TRBJ1-5	CAWNRGIDQPQHF	TGTGCCTGGAACAGGGGAATAGATCAGCCCCAGCATTTT
many	TRBD2	TRBV28	TRBJ2-7	CASSSTSGRAYEQYF	TGTGCCAGCAGTTCCACTAGCGGGAGGGCCTACGAGCAGTACTTC
many	.	TRBV4-1	TRBJ1-2	CASSDSGNYGYTF	TGCGCCAGCAGCGATAGTGGGAACTATGGCTACACCTTC
many	TRBD1	TRBV28	TRBJ1-4	CASGRGLEKLFF	TGTGCCAGCGGGAGGGGGCTAGAAAAACTGTTTTTT
.	TRBD1	TRBV7-9	TRBJ2-4	CAISPPLGQGRTKNIQYF	TGTGCCATCAGCCCCCCCCTCGGACAGGGTCGGACCAAAAACATTCAGTACTTC
many	.	TRBV19	TRBJ1-6	CASLGRGNSPLHF	TGTGCCAGTTTGGGCAGGGGTAATTCACCCCTCCACTTT
many	TRBD1	TRBV7-2	TRBJ2-7	CASSVRDSQRGSYEQYF	TGTGCCAGCAGCGTCAGGGACAGTCAAAGGGGCTCTTACGAGCAGTACTTC